This TCR beta chain originates from a study of control samples from healthy donors and cancer patients. The assay was immunoSEQ multiplex PCR, and TCRdb's table has in-frame clones only and misses some. The data hold roughly 2,000 clones, with around 78% observed a single time. Germline values: CDR1 MNHEY, CDR2 SVGAGI. Trimming took 10 bases from V and 0 from J, leaving 12 bases between them. The CDR3 has 13 amino acids. The J gene is TRBJ1-1, the V gene TRBV6-5; D may be TRBD1 (5 bases). The sequenced sample was formalin-fixed, paraffin-embedded tissue. This receptor was obtained from a female donor with lung cancer. CDR3 sequence reads: CATAGDLNTEAFF. CDR3 bases: TGTGCCACCGCGGGGGACTTGAACACTGAAGCTTTCTTT.